The entry below gives a single T cell receptor (beta chain) sequence along with its context. The antigen is unknown. These data originate in a study of cytomegalovirus exposure and HLA in healthy donors. General study findings and limits: The authors later found HLA-associated TCR beta chains more clonally expanded than equally common others.

60 Vbeta and 13 Jbeta primers were used in PCR. The table came from immunoSEQ multiplex PCR; TCRdb's copy has only in-frame clones and leaves some out. The table includes about 130,000 clones, 65% to 85% detected once. There are 15 residues in the CDR3. The J segment lost 2 bases and the V segment lost 6 bases, leaving 3 bases of the junction unmatched. CDR1 is MDHEN and CDR2 is SYDVKM in the germline V gene. This rearrangement joins TRBV28 to TRBJ2-6; 8 positions agree with TRBD1. This TCR came from a man aged 50-60 years in good health and CMV-seronegative. Sequencing was done on a sample of PBMCs. The CDR3 DNA reads TGTGCCAGCAGCCCGACAGGGGCTGGGGCCAACGTCCTGACTTTC. As protein: CASSPTGAGANVLTF.